The present T cell receptor beta chain was sequenced within a study of T cell repertoires in cytomegalovirus infection. Study overall: Well-studied HLA-B-restricted CMV epitopes were used in the study alongside recently identified HLA-C-restricted ones. An indication of both CMV infection and matching HLA type came from public TCR beta signatures. The study's findings and limits: The cumulative frequency of public TCR beta families distinguished individuals who carried CMV together with the relevant HLA.

The table lists this clonotype with a few counts. Its antigen is undetermined. CDR1 and CDR2 from the germline V gene are SGHRS and YFSETQ. With 0 bases removed from V and 4 bases from J, the gap between germline ends came to 13 bases. The CDR3 covers 15 residues. TCRdb passed the reads through MiXCR, listing each CDR3 protein once. The repertoire has 300,000 to 400,000 distinct CDR3 sequences, roughly 25% of them found once; the top ten carry more than 10%. The chain uses TRBV5-1 and TRBJ2-5; the D is unclear. The receptor was derived from a human donor in good health (CMV status not recorded). Some clones in this sample may be carry-over from other donors' samples. The specimen was cultured PBMCs, collected from culture after CMV antigen stimulation. The CDR3 is CASSLEGGRRETQYF. As DNA, the CDR3 is TGCGCCAGCAGCTTGGAGGGTGGTCGGCGAGAGACCCAGTACTTC.